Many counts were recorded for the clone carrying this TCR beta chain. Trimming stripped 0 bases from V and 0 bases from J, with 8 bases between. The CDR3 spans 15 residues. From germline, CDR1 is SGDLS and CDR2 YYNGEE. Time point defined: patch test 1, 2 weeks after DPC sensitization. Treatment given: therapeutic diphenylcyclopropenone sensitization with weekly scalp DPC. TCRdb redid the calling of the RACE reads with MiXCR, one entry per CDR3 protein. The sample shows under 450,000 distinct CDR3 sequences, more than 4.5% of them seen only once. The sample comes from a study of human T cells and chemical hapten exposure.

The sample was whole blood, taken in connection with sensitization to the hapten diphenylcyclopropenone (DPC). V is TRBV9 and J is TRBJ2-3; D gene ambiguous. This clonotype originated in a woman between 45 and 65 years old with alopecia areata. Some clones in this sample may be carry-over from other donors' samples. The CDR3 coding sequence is TGTGCCAGCAGCGTAGTGGCGGCTAGCACAGATACGCAGTATTTT. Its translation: CASSVVAASTDTQYF.